This TCR beta chain was recorded in a study of blood T cell repertoires in COVID-19. Trimming at V came to 5 bases and at J to 9 bases, leaving 13 bases not matched to a gene. This CDR3 has 16 amino acids. The germline V gene encodes CDR1 SGHAT and CDR2 FQDESV (reference sequence). This clone has a single count. Profiling relied on immunoSEQ multiplex PCR, and the TCRdb table lists in-frame clones only, not all of them. The table shows more than 140,000 clones, with around 83% occurring only once. Sequencing was carried out using peripheral blood. The source is a human donor in a cohort sampled during active COVID-19. The V and J genes are TRBV11-1 and TRBJ2-1; 10 bases map to TRBD2. Written as DNA, the CDR3 is TGTGCCAGCAGCCCCCCGAGCGGGAGGGCCAGGGGTGAGCAGTTCTTC. Translated, it gives CASSPPSGRARGEQFF.